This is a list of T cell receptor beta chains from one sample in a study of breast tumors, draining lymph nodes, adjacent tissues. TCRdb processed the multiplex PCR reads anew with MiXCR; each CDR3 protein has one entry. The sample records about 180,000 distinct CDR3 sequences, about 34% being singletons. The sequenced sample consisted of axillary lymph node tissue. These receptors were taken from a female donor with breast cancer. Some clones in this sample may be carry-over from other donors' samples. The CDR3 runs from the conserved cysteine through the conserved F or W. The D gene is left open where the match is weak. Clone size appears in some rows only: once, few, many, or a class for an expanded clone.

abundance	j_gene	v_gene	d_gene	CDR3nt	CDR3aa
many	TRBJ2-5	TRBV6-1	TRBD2	TGTGCCAGCAGTGGAGGACTAGCGGGGCCACCGACCCAGTACTTC	CASSGGLAGPPTQYF
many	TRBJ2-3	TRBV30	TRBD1	TGTGCCTGGAAAACAGGGGGTCGGGGCACAGATACGCAGTATTTT	CAWKTGGRGTDTQYF
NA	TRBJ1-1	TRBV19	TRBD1	TGTGCCAGTAGCCTTCGGACAGGGGAATGGACTGAAGCTTTCTTT	CASSLRTGEWTEAFF
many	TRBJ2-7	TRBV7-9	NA	TGTGCCAGCAGCTTGGGCGCCTCCGGCTACTACGAGCAGTACTTC	CASSLGASGYYEQYF
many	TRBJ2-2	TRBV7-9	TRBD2	TGTGCCAGCAGCTTAGCGATCGAGACTAGCGGGACCATACCGGGCACCGGGGAGCTGTTTTTT	CASSLAIETSGTIPGTGELFF
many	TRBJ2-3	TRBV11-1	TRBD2	TGTGCCAGCAGCCTCTGGACTAGCGGGAGGTCAGATACGCAGTATTTT	CASSLWTSGRSDTQYF
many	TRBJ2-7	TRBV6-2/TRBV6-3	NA	TGTGCCAGCACCCCCTCCCACTACGAGCAGTACTTC	CASTPSHYEQYF
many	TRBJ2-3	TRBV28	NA	TGTGCCAGCAGCCGTACCCGGGATACGCAGTATTTT	CASSRTRDTQYF
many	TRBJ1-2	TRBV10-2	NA	TGCGCCAGCAGTGAAACAGGAAACTATGGCTACACCTTC	CASSETGNYGYTF
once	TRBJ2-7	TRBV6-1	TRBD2	TGTGCCAGCAGTAAGACGATAGCGGGGGCCACCTACGAGCAGTACTTC	CASSKTIAGATYEQYF
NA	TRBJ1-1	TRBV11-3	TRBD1	TGTGCCAGCAGCCCGAGGACAGGGCGGAGGACTGAAGCTTTCTTT	CASSPRTGRRTEAFF
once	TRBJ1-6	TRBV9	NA	TGTGCCAGCAGACCCGAGCAGTCTGGCCATAATTCACCCCTCCACTTT	CASRPEQSGHNSPLHF
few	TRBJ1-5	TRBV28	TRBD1	TGTGCCAGCAGTCCATCGACAGGGGTCAATCAGCCCCAGCATTTT	CASSPSTGVNQPQHF
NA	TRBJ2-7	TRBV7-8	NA	TGTACCAGCAGCCCGCTGGGCGTGGCAGGGCTAAACGAGCAGTACTTC	CTSSPLGVAGLNEQYF
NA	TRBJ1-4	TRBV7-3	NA	TGTGCCAGCAGCACCCGGGACCTGTTTTTT	CASSTRDLFF
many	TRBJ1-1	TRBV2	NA	TGTGCCAGCAGTGAAGGGGGCGCAGGTACTGAAGCTTTCTTT	CASSEGGAGTEAFF
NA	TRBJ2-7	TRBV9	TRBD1	TGTGCCAGCAGCGTAGGGACAGGGGGCAGCCCCTGCGAGCAGTACTTC	CASSVGTGGSPCEQYF
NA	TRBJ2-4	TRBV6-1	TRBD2	TGTGCCAGCAGCTTTCAACTGGGAGCGGGAGGAGACGGGGCCAAAAACATTCAGTACTTC	CASSFQLGAGGDGAKNIQYF
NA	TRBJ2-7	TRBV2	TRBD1	TGTGCCAGCAAGAGAGACAGGGACGAGCAGTACTTC	CASKRDRDEQYF
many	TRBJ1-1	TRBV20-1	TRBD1	TGCAGTGCCGACGTGTATCTAGGGGGCAAAGAGAACACTGAAGCTTTCTTT	CSADVYLGGKENTEAFF
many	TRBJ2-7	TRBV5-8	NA	TGTGCCAGCAGCTTTAGGGGGAGCTCCTACGAGCAGTACTTC	CASSFRGSSYEQYF
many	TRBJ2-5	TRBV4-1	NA	TGCGCCAGCAGCCTTCCGGGCCAAGAGACCCAGTACTTC	CASSLPGQETQYF
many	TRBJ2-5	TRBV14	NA	TGTGCCAGCAGCCAAGGCCGGAGGGGAAGCCAAGAGACCCAGTACTTC	CASSQGRRGSQETQYF
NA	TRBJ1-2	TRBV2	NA	TGTGCCAGCCTGGGGGACGGGACGGCTGGCTACACCTTC	CASLGDGTAGYTF
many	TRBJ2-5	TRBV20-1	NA	TGCAGTGCCCCTCGGTTAGGGGAGACCCAGTACTTC	CSAPRLGETQYF
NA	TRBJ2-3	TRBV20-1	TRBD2	TGCAGTGCTAGAGAGCTAGCGGGACTCGATGAGCAGTATTTT	CSARELAGLDEQYF
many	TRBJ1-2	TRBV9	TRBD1	TGTGCCAGCAGCGTAGCCAGGGGGGTTTATGGCTACACCTTC	CASSVARGVYGYTF
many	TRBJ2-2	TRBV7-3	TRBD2	TGTGCCAGCAGCTCTACGACCGGGGGACTAGCGGGAAACACCGGGGAGCTGTTTTTT	CASSSTTGGLAGNTGELFF
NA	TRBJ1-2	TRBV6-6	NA	TGTGCCAGCAGCCCCGGCGGGGGCGCGTATGGCTACACCTTC	CASSPGGGAYGYTF
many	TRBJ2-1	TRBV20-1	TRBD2	TGCAGTGCTAGAGTAGCGGGGGGGCCGGGTGAGCAGTTCTTC	CSARVAGGPGEQFF
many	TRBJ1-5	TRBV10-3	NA	TGTGCCATCAGTGAGTCGACAACAGGTCCTAGCAATCAGCCCCAGCATTTT	CAISESTTGPSNQPQHF
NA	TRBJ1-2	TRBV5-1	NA	TGCGCCAGCAGCTTCGAGGCCAGGGACTATGGCTACACCTTC	CASSFEARDYGYTF
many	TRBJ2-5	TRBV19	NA	TGTGCCAGTAGTAAAGAAAAGCAAGAGACCCAGTACTTC	CASSKEKQETQYF
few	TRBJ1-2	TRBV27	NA	TGTGCCAGCAGTTTAGGGGCGGTGGGCTATGGCTACACCTTC	CASSLGAVGYGYTF
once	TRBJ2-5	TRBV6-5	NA	TGTGCCAGCATCCTTGAAGAGACCCAGTACTTC	CASILEETQYF
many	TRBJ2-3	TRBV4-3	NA	TGCGCCAGCAGCCAAGATCTTATCGGGGCTAGCACAGATACGCAGTATTTT	CASSQDLIGASTDTQYF
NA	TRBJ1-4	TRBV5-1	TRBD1	TGCGCCAGCAGCACGACGGGACAGCTCTACAATGAAAAACTGTTTTTT	CASSTTGQLYNEKLFF
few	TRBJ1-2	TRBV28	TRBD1	TGTGCCAGCGGGGGACAGGTCTATGGCTACACCTTC	CASGGQVYGYTF
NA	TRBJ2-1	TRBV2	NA	TGTGCCAGCAGTGAAGAGCCCTACAATGAGCAGTTCTTC	CASSEEPYNEQFF
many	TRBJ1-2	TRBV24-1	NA	TGTGCCACCAGTGATCCGACGGCCGCTGCCGGCTACACCTTC	CATSDPTAAAGYTF
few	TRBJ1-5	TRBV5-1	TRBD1	TGCGCCAGCAGCACCGGGACAGGGAATCAGCCCCAGCATTTT	CASSTGTGNQPQHF
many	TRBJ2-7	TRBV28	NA	TGTGCCAGCAGCCGCCTGGAGGGTCGCTACGAGCAGTACTTC	CASSRLEGRYEQYF
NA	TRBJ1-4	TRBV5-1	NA	TGCGCCAGCAGCGCGGACAGCTCGGGGGTGGAAAAACTGCTTTTT	CASSADSSGVEKLLF
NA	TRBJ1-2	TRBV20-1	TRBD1	TGCAGTGCTAGAGTTCCGGGACAGGGGACTCATGGCTACACCTTC	CSARVPGQGTHGYTF
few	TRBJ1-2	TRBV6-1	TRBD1	TGTGCCAGCAGTCAAAGGGGGCGAGGTGGCTACACCTTC	CASSQRGRGGYTF
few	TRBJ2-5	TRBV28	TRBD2	TGTGCCAGCATTAAGCAAGGACTAGCGGGGAACCAAGAGACCCAGTACTTC	CASIKQGLAGNQETQYF
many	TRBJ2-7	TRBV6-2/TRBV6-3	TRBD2	TGTGCCAGCAGTTCTTTCGGGACTAGCTACGAGCAGTACTTC	CASSSFGTSYEQYF
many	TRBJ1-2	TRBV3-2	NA	TGTGCCAGCAGCCCACCCCCAGGCCAGAACTATGGCTACACCTTC	CASSPPPGQNYGYTF
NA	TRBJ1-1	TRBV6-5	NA	TGTGCCAGCAGTTACTTAGAGGGCTGGGGAGAAGCTTTCTTT	CASSYLEGWGEAFF
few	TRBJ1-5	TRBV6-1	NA	TGTGCCAGCAGTCCTTGGGGGTCCGGCAATCAGCCCCAGCATTTT	CASSPWGSGNQPQHF
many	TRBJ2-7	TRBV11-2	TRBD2	TGTGCCAGCAGCTCTGGGGGGGGTACACGGTACTTC	CASSSGGGTRYF
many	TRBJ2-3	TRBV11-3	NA	TGTGCCAGCAGCATCGGAGGTGTGAATACGCAGTATTTT	CASSIGGVNTQYF
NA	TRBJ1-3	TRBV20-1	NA	TGCAGTGCTAGGGGGGCCTCCTCTGGAAACACCATATATTTT	CSARGASSGNTIYF